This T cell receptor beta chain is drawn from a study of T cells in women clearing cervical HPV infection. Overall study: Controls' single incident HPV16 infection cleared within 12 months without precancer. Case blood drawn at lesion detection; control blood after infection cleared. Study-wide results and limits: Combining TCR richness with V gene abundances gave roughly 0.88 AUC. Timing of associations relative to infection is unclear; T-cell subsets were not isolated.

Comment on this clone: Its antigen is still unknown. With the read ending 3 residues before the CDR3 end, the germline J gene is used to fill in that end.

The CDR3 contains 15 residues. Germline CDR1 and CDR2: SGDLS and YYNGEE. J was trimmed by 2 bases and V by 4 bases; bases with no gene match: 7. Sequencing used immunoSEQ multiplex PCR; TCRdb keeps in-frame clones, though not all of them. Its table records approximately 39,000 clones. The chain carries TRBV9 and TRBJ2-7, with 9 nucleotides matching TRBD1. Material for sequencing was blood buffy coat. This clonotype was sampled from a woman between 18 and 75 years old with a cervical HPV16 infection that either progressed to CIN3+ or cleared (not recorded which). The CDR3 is CASSFGQGIPYEQYF. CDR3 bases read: TGTGCCAGCAGCTTTGGACAGGGGATCCCCTACGAG.